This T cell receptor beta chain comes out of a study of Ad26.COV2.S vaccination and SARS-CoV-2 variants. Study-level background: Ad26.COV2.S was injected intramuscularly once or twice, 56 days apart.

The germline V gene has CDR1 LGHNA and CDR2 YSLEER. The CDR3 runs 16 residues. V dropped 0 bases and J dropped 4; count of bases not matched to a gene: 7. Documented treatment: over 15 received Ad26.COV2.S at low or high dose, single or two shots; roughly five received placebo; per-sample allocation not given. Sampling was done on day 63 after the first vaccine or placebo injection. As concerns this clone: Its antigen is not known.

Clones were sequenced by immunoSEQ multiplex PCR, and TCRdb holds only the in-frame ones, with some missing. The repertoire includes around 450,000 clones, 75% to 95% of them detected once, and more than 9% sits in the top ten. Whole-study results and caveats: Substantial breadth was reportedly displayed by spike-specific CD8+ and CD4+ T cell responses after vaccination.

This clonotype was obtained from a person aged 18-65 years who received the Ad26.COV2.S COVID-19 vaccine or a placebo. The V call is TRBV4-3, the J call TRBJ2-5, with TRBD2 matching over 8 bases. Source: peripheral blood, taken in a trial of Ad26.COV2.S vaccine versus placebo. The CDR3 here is CASSQDLPGGRETQYF. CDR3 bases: TGCGCCAGCAGCCAAGATCTGCCGGGAGGGAGAGAGACCCAGTACTTC.